A single sample gave rise to the 25 T cell receptor beta chains below, sequenced in a study of CD8+CD57+ T cells in acquired aplastic anemia. The use of genomic DNA as template underpinned the TCR beta VDJ and CDR3 profiling. MiXCR, applied by TCRdb to the reads, yields one record per CDR3 protein. The data contain a few hundred thousand distinct CDR3 sequences, roughly 82% of them seen just once; the ten biggest clones take up around 40%. Before being chosen for sequencing, patients had shown CD8+CD57+ cell expansion by flow cytometry. Specimen: sorted CD4+, CD8+, or CD8+CD57+ T cells (not recorded which) from PBMCs. Source of these receptors: a human donor with aplastic anemia.

This clonotype was recorded many times. This rearrangement joins TRBV20-1 to TRBJ2-1, with TRBD2 identical over 13 bases. Germline CDR1 DFQATT, CDR2 SNEGSKA (reference sequence). The CDR3 loop spans 16 amino acids. V shed 1 base, J shed 7 bases, and the junction held 7 bases outside the gene matches. CDR3 residues: CSARATSGGAGNEQFF. For the CDR3, the DNA is TGCAGTGCTAGAGCCACTAGCGGGGGGGCTGGGAATGAGCAGTTCTTC.

The rearrangement links TRBV11-3 to TRBJ1-3; a possible D gene is TRBD1 (6 bases). The CDR3 runs to 15 residues. The V gene lost 5 bases and the J gene lost 6 bases, with 17 bases spanning the gap. Germline V CDR1 and CDR2: SGHNT, YENEEA. CDR3 in DNA: TGTGCCAGCAGCCCCCGGATGACAGGTCTAAACACCATATATTTT. It yields the protein CASSPRMTGLNTIYF.

V is TRBV5-4 and J is TRBJ2-5; D uncertain. The germline gives CDR1 SGHNT, CDR2 YYREEE (reference sequence). Trimming removed 2 bases from V and 1 base from J, with 9 bases in between. There are 14 residues in the CDR3. CDR3 amino acids: CASSFSIAQETQYF. The CDR3 nucleotides read TGTGCCAGCAGCTTTAGTATAGCCCAAGAGACCCAGTACTTC.

Details on this clonotype: Likely a read error: the CDR3 ends without its conserved phenylalanine or tryptophan. The limits of the CDR3 on the DNA are not certain, so only TCRdb's listed CDR3 is given. This chain links TRBV25-1 with TRBJ1-1; the DNA was not used to check the table's D call, TRBD1. The CDR3 adds up to 12 amino acids, both ends counted. Germline CDR1 reads MGHDK; CDR2 reads SYGVNS. The CDR3 here is CASSSFGGCRGL.

The rearrangement links TRBV7-2 to TRBJ2-1; TRBD2 matches 7 bases. Trimming at V came to 2 bases and at J to 13 bases, leaving 17 bases not matched to a gene. Germline V gene sequence: CDR1 SGHTA, CDR2 FQGNSA. The CDR3 spans 16 residues. CDR3 protein: CASSLFTGGTYNSQFF. CDR3 coding DNA: TGTGCCAGCAGCTTATTTACGGGGGGAACCTACAATTCCCAGTTCTTC.

About this clonotype itself: In this CDR3 the conserved last residue, phenylalanine or tryptophan, is missing, so a read error is likely. Because the CDR3's place on the DNA is in doubt, the DNA is left out and the CDR3 is given as listed by TCRdb. V usage is TRBV15 and J usage is TRBJ2-3. The CDR3 spans 13 residues, counting both ends. Germline V gives CDR1 LNHNV, CDR2 YYDKDF (reference sequence). Here the CDR3 reads CATSGGGEQETQY.

Note on this clonotype: This is likely a read error, given that the CDR3 carries no conserved phenylalanine or tryptophan at its end. Because the CDR3's place on the DNA is in doubt, the DNA is left out and the CDR3 is given as listed by TCRdb. The chain employs TRBV9 and TRBJ2-1; TRBD1, as called in the table, went unchecked against the DNA. Counting both end residues, the CDR3 totals 13 amino acids. Looked up from germline, CDR1 is SGDLS and CDR2 is YYNGEE. The CDR3 loop reads CASSDGGVTQQFV.

This chain joins TRBV5-8 and TRBJ2-7, with D tentatively TRBD1 or TRBD2 (5 bases each). The CDR3 is made up of 18 amino acids. Germline values: CDR1 SGHTS, CDR2 YDEGEE. Trimming cost V 3 bases and J 1 base, with 23 bases left between them. The CDR3 sequence: CASSSRDDGAALSYEQYV. CDR3 DNA: TGTGCCAGCAGCTCACGGGACGACGGGGCAGCCCTTTCCTACGAGCAGTACGTC.

This clonotype turned up a few times. It is unclear where the CDR3 begins or ends on the DNA, so no DNA is shown, and the CDR3 is as TCRdb lists it. The chain joins TRBV9 to TRBJ2-1. CDR1 and CDR2 (germline): SGDLS, YYNGEE. The CDR3 has 15 amino acids, counting both end residues. CDR3 loop: CASGEAGNIQYFEFF.

The genes are TRBV7-8 and TRBJ2-5; tentative D call: TRBD2 (5 bases). The CDR3 sequence is 15 residues long. V lost 0 bases, J lost 3 bases, and 11 bases lay in between. The germline CDR1 and CDR2 sequences are SGHVS and FQNEAQ. The chain's CDR3 is CASSLARGSEETQYF. The DNA for the CDR3 is TGTGCCAGCAGCTTAGCACGAGGGTCCGAAGAGACCCAGTACTTC.

The sample holds one count of this clonotype. The V and J genes are TRBV20-1 and TRBJ2-2, with 8 nucleotides matching TRBD2. There are 16 residues in the CDR3. V was clipped by 4 bases and J by 7 bases; unmatched bases: 14. Germline assignment: CDR1 DFQATT and CDR2 SNEGSKA (reference sequence). The CDR3 protein is CSAKQRECEGGGELFF. The CDR3 region has the DNA TGCAGTGCTAAGCAGCGGGAGTGTGAGGGTGGCGGGGAGCTGTTTTTT.

V is TRBV7-2 and J is TRBJ1-1; D gene unclear. V was shortened by 5 bases and J by 14 bases, with 27 bases between the two germline ends. This CDR3 comprises 15 residues. CDR1 SGHTA and CDR2 FQGNSA come from the germline V gene. CDR3 loop: CASSLDITGNTDTFF. In DNA, the CDR3 is TGTGCCAGCAGCCTAGATATCACTGGTAACACAGATACGTTCTTT.

This clonotype was counted once. This likely comes from a read error, as the CDR3 has no conserved phenylalanine or tryptophan at its end. The DNA is left out, because the CDR3 cannot be placed on it with certainty; the CDR3 is given as TCRdb lists it. CDR3: CASSLGPGRRHEH. The chain carries TRBV7-3 and TRBJ2-7; TRBD1, the table's D call, lacks a check against the DNA. CDR1 SGHTA and CDR2 FQGTGA come from the germline V gene. The CDR3 is 13 residues long, ends included.

V is TRBV7-2 and J is TRBJ2-3, with D hard to call. The V gene lost 8 bases and the J gene lost 2 bases, with 11 bases spanning the gap. CDR3 length: 13 residues. Germline V CDR1 and CDR2: SGHTA, FQGNSA. CDR3 sequence reads: CASVPGHTDTQYF. The CDR3 region has the DNA TGTGCCAGCGTCCCCGGCCACACAGATACGCAGTATTTT. Filled out from reference TRBV7-2 and TRBJ2-3, the complete variable domain reads GAGVSQSPSNKVTEKGKDVELRCDPISGHTALYWYRQSLGQGLEFLIYFQGNSAPDKSGLPSDRFSAERTGGSVSTLTIQRTQQEDSAVYLCASVPGHTDTQYFGPGTRLTVL.

The rearrangement joins TRBV6-6 to TRBJ2-7, with 7 bases lining up with TRBD1. Germline V gives CDR1 MNHNY, CDR2 SVGAGI (reference sequence). CDR3 length equals 16 residues. After removal of 6 bases from V and 4 bases from J, the junction contained 15 bases not matched to a gene. For the CDR3, the DNA is TGTGCCAGCAGGATCCGAACAGGGGTGGAATCATACGAGCAGTACTTC. It codes for CASRIRTGVESYEQYF.

The CDR3 loop is CASSLGSVKETQYF. The CDR3 DNA follows: TGTGCCAGCAGCTTAGGCAGCGTGAAAGAGACCCAGTACTTC. The rearrangement joins TRBV11-1 to TRBJ2-5; D gene ambiguous. Germline V gives CDR1 SGHAT, CDR2 FQDESV (reference sequence). The V gene lost 1 base and the J gene lost 3 bases, with 9 bases spanning the gap. CDR3 size: 14 residues.

This chain joins TRBV12-3 or TRBV12-4 and TRBJ1-1; no definite D call. Trimming left V 10 bases short and J 13 bases short, with 19 bases between. The CDR3 is 11 amino acids. This CDR3 reads CAISLGRIGFF. CDR3 in DNA: TGTGCCATCAGCTTGGGGAGGATTGGTTTCTTT.

V and J are TRBV7-8 and TRBJ1-2; no reliable D call. V lost 2 bases and J 3 bases, leaving 10 bases between the germline ends. The CDR3 has 14 residues. Germline V gene sequence: CDR1 SGHVS, CDR2 FQNEAQ. CDR3 sequence (DNA): TGTGCCAGCAGCTTAAGGCCGGATTACTATGGCTACACCTTC. Amino acid sequence: CASSLRPDYYGYTF.

With respect to this clonotype: At one end, the junction sequence differs from germline, possibly due to a read error. This chain links TRBV7-2 with TRBJ2-1, with D possibly being TRBD2 (5 bases). The germline CDR1 and CDR2 sequences are SGHTA and FQGNSA. CDR3 length: 15 amino acids. CDR3 amino acids: CASSLAGGAYNQHFF. The CDR3 nucleotides are TGTGCCAGCAGTTTAGCTGGAGGAGCCTATAATCAGCATTTCTTC.

This clonotype was seen only once. A junction end diverges from the germline sequence, so it may reflect a read error. The V call is TRBV2, the J call TRBJ2-1; maybe TRBD2 (6 bases). The J call may be incorrect, as the DNA end agrees better with TRBJ2-3. Germline V lookup: CDR1 SNHLY, CDR2 FYNNEI. The CDR3 consists of 13 residues. The CDR3 DNA follows: TGCGCCAGCGGGCACTCAGGACCGAATGAGCAGTATTTT. Translated, it gives CASGHSGPNEQYF.

About this clonotype: The CDR3 does not close with the conserved phenylalanine or tryptophan, likely indicating a read error. The limits of the CDR3 on the DNA are not certain, so only TCRdb's listed CDR3 is given. The chain carries TRBV7-2 and TRBJ2-3. With termini counted, the CDR3 has 14 amino acids. Per the germline V gene, CDR1 is SGHTA and CDR2 is FQGNSA. The CDR3 region is CASSFHADPDAQYY.

This chain uses TRBV20-1 with TRBJ2-7; 7 nucleotides agree with TRBD1. This CDR3 spans 15 amino acids. Unmatched junction bases numbered 9, after V lost 4 bases and J lost 0 bases. Germline CDR1 DFQATT, CDR2 SNEGSKA (reference sequence). DNA of the CDR3: TGCAGTGCTACTGAAGGACAGGCGAGCTCCTACGAGCAGTACTTC. Encoded protein: CSATEGQASSYEQYF.

Concerning this clonotype itself: Sequence at one end of the junction differs from germline and may be a read error. The chain recombines TRBV9 with TRBJ1-4; D uncertain. The CDR3 is made up of 17 amino acids. From germline, CDR1 is SGDLS and CDR2 YYNGEE. CDR3 in amino acids: CAISESSGTQYNEELFF. CDR3 sequence (DNA): TGTGCCATCAGTGAATCGTCAGGAACGCAGTATAATGAAGAACTGTTTTTT.

On this clonotype: Germline and junction disagree at one end, which may indicate a read error. The V call is TRBV19, the J call TRBJ2-1; D assignment may be TRBD1 or TRBD2 (6 bases each). The length of the CDR3 is 15 residues. Germline V CDR1 and CDR2: LNHDA, SQIVND (reference sequence). CDR3 residues: CASSKGGGDGQDEYF. CDR3 in DNA: TGTGCCAGCAGCAAGGGGGGCGGAGACGGTCAGGATGAGTACTTC.

At least ten counts were recorded for this clonotype. The rearrangement joins TRBV9 to TRBJ1-4; TRBD1 aligns across 7 bases. The CDR3 is 17 amino acids. Trimming at V came to 3 bases and at J to 1 base, leaving 9 bases not matched to a gene. Germline values: CDR1 SGDLS, CDR2 YYNGEE. The chain's CDR3 is CASSASQGGETNEKLFF. CDR3 in DNA: TGTGCCAGCAGCGCCTCCCAGGGGGGCGAAACTAATGAAAAACTGTTTTTT.